These 20 T cell receptor beta chains were sequenced from one sample in a study of T cells in Graves' hyperthyroidism and ophthalmopathy. Amplified TCR beta CDR3 regions came from RNA transcripts. Primed by the HTBI set, a first-round RT-PCR was run on the TCR CDR3. TCRdb analysed the multiplex PCR reads with MiXCR anew, one entry per CDR3 protein. The top ten clones hold 7.5% to 8% of a sample with 250,000 to 300,000 distinct CDR3 sequences, about 14% of them seen once. The sequenced material came from blood. All receptors come from a woman between 25 and 40 years old with Graves' hyperthyroidism that later progressed to Graves' ophthalmopathy.

Of note for this clonotype: A much larger clone lies a single base off, so this may be a read error. V is TRBV19 and J is TRBJ1-1, with D unresolved. CDR3 length: 13 residues. V shed 5 bases and J shed 1 base, with 8 bases lying between them. Germline CDR1 LNHDA, CDR2 SQIVND (reference sequence). For the CDR3, the DNA is TGTGCCAGTAGTCCGTCCCCGAACACTGAAGCTTTCTTT. Translated: CASSPSPNTEAFF.

This clonotype appeared many times. The chain couples TRBV6-1 to TRBJ1-5, with D possibly matching TRBD1 (5 bases). There are 15 residues in the CDR3. The V and J ends lost 4 bases and 4 bases respectively, with 14 bases between them. In germline, CDR1 is MNHNS, CDR2 SASEGT. CDR3 DNA: TGTGCCAGCAGTGGCGGACGGGGGGAAAATCAGCCCCAGCATTTT. It encodes CASSGGRGENQPQHF.

V gene TRBV13 combines with J gene TRBJ2-1, with D unresolved. Germline lookup yields CDR1 PRHDT and CDR2 FYEKMQ (reference sequence). The CDR3 covers 16 residues. Trimming cost V 0 bases and J 0 bases, with 9 bases left between them. CDR3 sequence reads: CASSLGISTSYNEQFF. The DNA for the CDR3 is TGTGCCAGCAGCTTAGGGATATCTACCTCCTACAATGAGCAGTTCTTC.

This clonotype was recorded only once. J is TRBJ2-7 and V is TRBV12-3 or TRBV12-4; D is perhaps TRBD1 (5 bases). The CDR3 runs to 14 residues. Trimming removed 3 bases at V and 3 bases at J, with 12 bases between. The DNA for the CDR3 is TGTGCCAGCAGTTTTGGACAAGCTATCTACGAGCAGTACTTC. It yields the protein CASSFGQAIYEQYF.

In its sample, this clonotype was seen many times. The chain combines TRBV12-3 or TRBV12-4 with TRBJ2-2, with D hard to call. This CDR3 has 14 amino acids. The V gene lost 5 bases and the J gene lost 5 bases, with 12 bases spanning the gap. The CDR3 DNA reads TGTGCCAGCAGTACGACTCGGTTGACCGGGGAGCTGTTTTTT. Encoded protein: CASSTTRLTGELFF.

This chain connects TRBV24-1 to TRBJ2-1; 9 nucleotides agree with TRBD1. CDR3 length: 15 residues. With 6 bases clipped from V and 4 bases from J, the junction kept 6 bases outside the gene matches. CDR1 is KGHDR, CDR2 SFDVKD, per germline. This CDR3 reads CATSLQGARYNEQFF. CDR3 nucleotide sequence: TGTGCCACCAGTTTACAGGGGGCGAGGTACAATGAGCAGTTCTTC.

This clonotype occurred many times. The rearrangement joins TRBV6-1 to TRBJ2-7; 13 nucleotides agree with TRBD2. This CDR3 is built from 15 residues. Germline lookup yields CDR1 MNHNS and CDR2 SASEGT. The J segment lost 5 bases and the V segment lost 5 bases, leaving 6 bases of the junction unmatched. DNA for the CDR3: TGTGCCAGCAGTCCACGACTAGCGGGAGGTGACGAGCAGTACTTC. This sequence encodes CASSPRLAGGDEQYF.

This clonotype was seen more than once but under ten times. The rearrangement joins TRBV7-9 to TRBJ1-1; D gene ambiguous. The CDR3 sequence is 15 residues long. Germline V gene sequence: CDR1 SEHNR, CDR2 FQNEAQ (reference sequence). The V end was cut by 5 bases, the J end by 0 bases, with 13 bases between. DNA of the CDR3: TGTGCCAGCAGCGCCCCCCGGGGAATGAACACTGAAGCTTTCTTT. Translated, it gives CASSAPRGMNTEAFF.

This clonotype showed up many times. This chain uses TRBV19 with TRBJ2-5; TRBD2 matches 12 bases. CDR3 length equals 16 residues. Per the germline V gene, CDR1 is LNHDA and CDR2 is SQIVND (reference sequence). Losses at the gene ends were 6 bases for V and 2 bases for J; bases not matched to a gene: 7. The CDR3 bases are TGTGCCAGTAGGTCTAGCGGGAGGGGAATTCAAGAGACCCAGTACTTC. This sequence encodes CASRSSGRGIQETQYF.

This clonotype has a count of ten or more. The genes are TRBV3-1 and TRBJ2-5; D is unresolved. The CDR3 is made up of 14 amino acids. The V gene lost 2 bases and the J gene lost 5 bases, with 12 bases spanning the gap. Germline CDR1 and CDR2: LGHDT and YNNKEL (reference sequence). For the CDR3, the DNA is TGTGCCAGCAGCCAAACGGCCCGAGAGGAGACCCAGTACTTC. It codes for CASSQTAREETQYF.

This clonotype was detected many times. V and J are TRBV27 and TRBJ2-7; 7 bases map to TRBD2. There are 16 residues in the CDR3. Losses at the gene ends were 5 bases for V and 2 bases for J; bases not matched to a gene: 12. The germline V gene encodes CDR1 MNHEY and CDR2 SMNVEV (reference sequence). The CDR3 spells CASSPLLAITAYEQYF. Written as DNA, the CDR3 is TGTGCCAGCAGTCCGCTACTAGCGATTACTGCCTACGAGCAGTACTTC.

The table lists this clonotype with many counts. The chain couples TRBV6-1 to TRBJ1-1, with 9 positions matching TRBD1. Germline CDR1 is MNHNS and CDR2 is SASEGT. This CDR3 is built from 16 residues. Trimming at V came to 5 bases and at J to 1 base, leaving 8 bases not matched to a gene. Here the CDR3 DNA reads TGTGCCAGCAGTTTAACAGGGGGCGCGGGGAACACTGAAGCTTTCTTT. Translated, it gives CASSLTGGAGNTEAFF.

This clonotype has more than one count but fewer than ten. The chain employs TRBV15 and TRBJ2-1; TRBD2 matches at 11 bases. The V segment lost 5 bases and the J segment 4 bases; nucleotides outside the gene matches: 10. The germline V gene encodes CDR1 LNHNV and CDR2 YYDKDF (reference sequence). This CDR3 contains 17 residues. CDR3 nucleotide sequence: TGTGCCACCAGCGGCCAGTCCGGGACTAGCGGATACAATGAGCAGTTCTTC. Encoded protein: CATSGQSGTSGYNEQFF.

This clonotype was counted at least ten times. J is TRBJ1-1 and V is TRBV28; a weak D match, TRBD1 (5 bases). This CDR3 comprises 12 residues. CDR1 and CDR2 (germline): MDHEN, SYDVKM. Trimming removed 6 bases at V and 10 bases at J, with 15 bases between. CDR3 coding DNA: TGTGCCAGCAGCCGTCGACAGCCACGAGCTTTCTTT. Translating it yields CASSRRQPRAFF.

This clonotype appeared many times. The gene calls are TRBV7-6 and TRBJ1-4; TRBD1 matches at 9 bases. V was pared by 3 bases and J by 5 bases, with 7 bases of the junction left unmatched. The V gene's germline CDR1 is SGHVS and CDR2 FNYEAQ. The CDR3 is 16 amino acids. CDR3 in DNA: TGTGCCAGCAGCTTCGGGACAGGGAGTACGAATGAAAAACTGTTTTTT. This translates into CASSFGTGSTNEKLFF. Complete variable domain (other parts from reference TRBV7-6 and TRBJ1-4): GAGVSQSPRYKVTKRGQDVALRCDPISGHVSLYWYRQALGQGPEFLTYFNYEAQQDKSGLPNDRFSAERPEGSISTLTIQRTEQRDSAMYRCASSFGTGSTNEKLFFGSGTQLSVL.

This clonotype occurred a few times. The chain recombines TRBV19 with TRBJ2-7, with a tentative D call TRBD2 (6 bases). V lost 3 bases and J lost 5, with 14 bases in between. The CDR3 is 14 amino acids. Germline V gene sequence: CDR1 LNHDA, CDR2 SQIVND (reference sequence). In DNA, the CDR3 is TGTGCCAGTAGTATTAAAGGGACTTTCCACGAGCAGTACTTC. It translates to CASSIKGTFHEQYF.

This clonotype appeared many times. The V gene is TRBV7-2, the J gene TRBJ1-1; D unclear. With 5 bases removed from V and 7 bases from J, the gap between germline ends came to 17 bases. The CDR3 extends over 14 amino acids. Germline-derived CDR1 and CDR2 are SGHTA and FQGNSA. The CDR3 here is CASSPSNRGNEAFF. The CDR3 DNA follows: TGTGCCAGCAGCCCCTCCAACCGGGGTAATGAAGCTTTCTTT.

This clonotype was seen more than once but under ten times. The V and J genes are TRBV24-1 and TRBJ1-2, with TRBD1 matching 8 bases. The CDR3 is 16 residues long. The trim removed 2 bases at V and 4 bases at J, leaving 8 bases unmatched. The germline V gene encodes CDR1 KGHDR and CDR2 SFDVKD. The CDR3 DNA reads TGTGCCACCAGTGATTCGACAGGGGCCACCCTCTATGGCTACACCTTC. This encodes CATSDSTGATLYGYTF.

This clonotype was counted at least ten times. The chain recombines TRBV19 with TRBJ1-5; perhaps TRBD1 as D (5 bases). V lost 4 bases, J lost 1 base, and 14 bases lay in between. Per germline, CDR1 LNHDA and CDR2 SQIVND (reference sequence). The CDR3 is made up of 16 amino acids. The CDR3, as DNA: TGTGCCAGTAGTACTTCGGGACGGACGAGCAATCAGCCCCAGCATTTT. Translation: CASSTSGRTSNQPQHF.

This clonotype was seen at least ten times. The rearrangement joins TRBV11-2 to TRBJ2-3, with D maybe TRBD1 (6 bases). Germline V gene sequence: CDR1 SGHAT, CDR2 FQNNGV. The germline V and J ends were trimmed by 6 bases and 2 bases, with 21 bases remaining between them. This CDR3 contains 17 residues. CDR3 loop: CASRGFRDTGYTDTQYF. CDR3 in DNA: TGTGCCAGCAGAGGATTCCGGGATACAGGGTACACAGATACGCAGTATTTT. The full variable domain, in which reference TRBV11-2 and TRBJ2-3 provide the parts outside the CDR3, is EAGVAQSPRYKIIEKRQSVAFWCNPISGHATLYWYQQILGQGPKLLIQFQNNGVVDDSQLPKDRFSAERLKGVDSTLKIQPAKLEDSAVYLCASRGFRDTGYTDTQYFGPGTRLTVL.